The 19 T cell receptor beta chains given below trace back to one sample, sequenced in a study of blood T cell repertoires in COVID-19. TCRdb's copy holds only in-frame clones and misses some; the assay was immunoSEQ multiplex PCR. Altogether over 55,000 clones are present, roughly 87% being singletons, with the ten largest covering 15% to 20%. Sequenced: peripheral blood. All receptors derive from an elderly woman with acute or convalescent COVID-19.

V is TRBV5-1 and J is TRBJ1-1, with TRBD1 matching over 9 bases. The CDR3 length is 13 residues. V shed 2 bases, J shed 4 bases, and the junction held 0 bases outside the gene matches. CDR1 SGHRS and CDR2 YFSETQ come from the germline V gene. CDR3 protein: CASSLQGATEAFF. The CDR3, as DNA: TGCGCCAGCAGCTTACAGGGGGCCACTGAAGCTTTCTTT. The full variable domain, its missing parts supplied by reference TRBV5-1 and TRBJ1-1, is KAGVTQTPRYLIKTRGQQVTLSCSPISGHRSVSWYQQTPGQGLQFLFEYFSETQRNKGNFPGRFSGRQFSNSRSEMNVSTLELGDSALYLCASSLQGATEAFFGQGTRLTVV.

The chain couples TRBV28 to TRBJ1-1; possible D gene TRBD1, 5 bases. The CDR3 is made up of 12 amino acids. Trimming removed 3 bases from V and 11 bases from J, with 13 bases in between. Per germline, CDR1 MDHEN and CDR2 SYDVKM. The CDR3 region has the DNA TGTGCCAGCAGTTTTGCCAGGGTCGGCGCTTTCTTT. This encodes CASSFARVGAFF.

This chain joins TRBV19 and TRBJ1-3, with D maybe TRBD1 (6 bases). The CDR3 extends over 16 amino acids. Looked up from germline, CDR1 is LNHDA and CDR2 is SQIVND (reference sequence). The V gene lost 5 bases and the J gene lost 0 bases, with 14 bases spanning the gap. For the CDR3, the DNA is TGTGCCAGTAGTCCCCGACAGGATTACTCTGGAAACACCATATATTTT. It yields the protein CASSPRQDYSGNTIYF.

V gene TRBV28 combines with J gene TRBJ1-5, with 9 bases lining up with TRBD1. Germline V CDR1 and CDR2: MDHEN, SYDVKM. This CDR3 spans 18 amino acids. The V and J ends lost 2 bases and 2 bases, in that order; junction bases with no gene match: 10. CDR3 protein: CASSLPGTGLFGNQPQHF. The DNA of the CDR3 is TGTGCCAGCAGTTTACCCGGGACAGGGCTCTTCGGCAATCAGCCCCAGCATTTT.

The gene calls are TRBV9 and TRBJ2-7; the match to TRBD1 covers 9 bases. This CDR3 spans 15 amino acids. After removal of 0 bases from V and 7 bases from J, the junction contained 8 bases not matched to a gene. Germline values: CDR1 SGDLS, CDR2 YYNGEE. The CDR3 loop is CASSVGLQGAGEQYF. CDR3 DNA sequence: TGTGCCAGCAGCGTAGGCCTACAGGGGGCAGGGGAGCAGTACTTC.

The rearrangement links TRBV18 to TRBJ2-3, with 7 bases matching TRBD1. J was trimmed by 3 bases and V by 3 bases; bases with no gene match: 3. This CDR3 has 14 residues. The germline V gene encodes CDR1 KGHSH and CDR2 LQKENI. CDR3 amino acids: CASSPRQGTDTQYF. CDR3 DNA: TGTGCCAGCTCACCCCGACAGGGAACAGATACGCAGTATTTT.

The chain recombines TRBV29-1 with TRBJ1-4, with 9 bases that match TRBD1. CDR1 is SQVTM and CDR2 is ANQGSEA in the germline V gene. The CDR3 runs to 14 residues. V dropped 6 bases and J dropped 2; count of bases not matched to a gene: 4. For the CDR3, the DNA is TGCAGCGTGAACACAGGGGGCACTAATGAAAAACTGTTTTTT. As protein: CSVNTGGTNEKLFF.

Only one count was recorded for this clone. This rearrangement joins TRBV30 to TRBJ1-2; D ambiguous. The CDR3 has 13 residues. The V end lost 3 bases, the J end lost 2 bases, and 10 bases lay between the germline ends. Germline values: CDR1 GTSNPN, CDR2 SVGIG (reference sequence). For the CDR3, the DNA is TGTGCCTGGAGCGTGGAGGCCAACTATGGCTACACCTTC. As protein: CAWSVEANYGYTF.

The rearrangement uses TRBV28 and TRBJ2-3, with 10 bases identical to TRBD2. Germline CDR1 reads MDHEN; CDR2 reads SYDVKM. Trimming removed 4 bases from V and 0 bases from J; junction bases left unmatched: 7. This CDR3 comprises 17 residues. The CDR3 sequence: CASSSTGTSASTDTQYF. The CDR3, as DNA: TGTGCCAGCAGTTCGACCGGGACTAGCGCTAGCACAGATACGCAGTATTTT.

The chain recombines TRBV6-1 with TRBJ1-6; D is perhaps TRBD1 (6 bases). The CDR3 has 14 residues. Germline V lookup: CDR1 MNHNS, CDR2 SASEGT. V gave up 2 bases and J gave up 6 bases, with 8 bases separating them. The CDR3 loop is CASSERTANSPLHF. The DNA for the CDR3 is TGTGCCAGCAGTGAAAGGACAGCTAATTCACCCCTCCACTTT.

The genes are TRBV30 and TRBJ2-7; D is unclear. Looked up from germline, CDR1 is GTSNPN and CDR2 is SVGIG (reference sequence). Trimming shortened V by 0 bases and J by 3 bases, and 12 bases separated the two germline ends. This CDR3 region has 14 residues. CDR3 residues: CAWSVGGVNYEQYF. The DNA for the CDR3 is TGTGCCTGGAGTGTCGGCGGCGTTAACTACGAGCAGTACTTC.

The rearrangement uses TRBV3-1 (or the pseudogene TRBV3-2) and TRBJ2-5; perhaps TRBD2 as D (6 bases). The germline V and J ends were trimmed by 1 base and 5 bases, with 14 bases remaining between them. Germline lookup yields CDR1 LGHDT and CDR2 YNNKEL (reference sequence). The CDR3 consists of 15 residues. The CDR3 sequence is CASSQGRGPGETQYF. The CDR3 region has the DNA TGTGCCAGCAGCCAAGGGCGGGGACCGGGGGAGACCCAGTACTTC.

This clone came up once. The chain combines TRBV7-2 with TRBJ1-4; the D gene is possibly TRBD1 (6 bases). Trimming removed 5 bases at V and 8 bases at J, with 12 bases between. This CDR3 has 13 residues. Germline V gives CDR1 SGHTA, CDR2 FQGNSA. CDR3 bases: TGTGCCAGCAGCAGGGGGTATCGAGAAAAACTGTTTTTT. Translated: CASSRGYREKLFF.

The table lists this clone with a few counts. V gene TRBV18 combines with J gene TRBJ2-2, with TRBD2 identical over 7 bases. With 3 bases clipped from V and 4 bases from J, the junction kept 17 bases outside the gene matches. The CDR3 has 19 amino acids. The V gene's germline CDR1 is KGHSH and CDR2 LQKENI. CDR3 residues: CASSPFASRPTGGTGELFF. CDR3 bases: TGTGCCAGCTCACCGTTCGCTTCGCGGCCAACGGGGGGCACCGGGGAGCTGTTTTTT.

This rearrangement joins TRBV6-5 to TRBJ2-1; 8 bases map to TRBD1. The germline gives CDR1 MNHEY, CDR2 SVGAGI. The CDR3 is made up of 14 amino acids. The V segment lost 6 bases and the J segment 7 bases; nucleotides outside the gene matches: 8. CDR3 sequence reads: CASSMGTGPNEQFF. The DNA of the CDR3 is TGTGCCAGCAGCATGGGGACAGGACCTAATGAGCAGTTCTTC.

Here the CDR3 reads CASSLTGSAGGPSDTQYF. In nucleotides, the CDR3 is TGCGCCAGCAGCTTGACGGGTAGCGCGGGGGGGCCCTCAGATACGCAGTATTTT. V gene TRBV5-1 combines with J gene TRBJ2-3; the match to TRBD2 covers 9 bases. Per germline, CDR1 SGHRS and CDR2 YFSETQ. This CDR3 is built from 18 residues. V lost 1 base and J lost 4; bases outside the gene matches: 13.

A note on this clone: The sample holds other DNA sequences that translate to the same CDR3. This chain connects TRBV5-1 to TRBJ1-3; 10 bases are shared with TRBD1. The germline V gene has CDR1 SGHRS and CDR2 YFSETQ. Trimming removed 3 bases from V and 0 bases from J; junction bases left unmatched: 9. The CDR3 is 18 residues long. The CDR3 sequence is CASSSTPGQGSSGNTIYF. The CDR3 nucleotides read TGCGCCAGCAGCTCAACACCGGGACAGGGGAGCTCTGGAAACACCATATATTTT.

This rearrangement joins TRBV5-1 to TRBJ1-4; 9 bases are shared with TRBD1. V was clipped by 3 bases and J by 8 bases; unmatched bases: 5. Germline V CDR1 and CDR2: SGHRS, YFSETQ. This CDR3 is built from 14 residues. The CDR3 coding sequence is TGCGCCAGCAGCTCGGGACAGGGTGGCGAAAAACTGTTTTTT. Protein product: CASSSGQGGEKLFF.

This chain uses TRBV5-1 with TRBJ2-7, with 8 bases aligning to TRBD2. Germline V gives CDR1 SGHRS, CDR2 YFSETQ. The CDR3 extends over 13 amino acids. V lost 7 bases and J lost 4; bases outside the gene matches: 7. CDR3 sequence: CASGIGGAYEQYF. CDR3 bases: TGCGCCAGCGGAATCGGGGGGGCGTACGAGCAGTACTTC.